The clone carrying this T cell receptor (beta chain) was observed at least ten times. This sample stems from a study of regulatory T cells in long-lasting Graves disease. The germline V gene encodes CDR1 MNHEY and CDR2 SMNVEV (reference sequence). V lost 6 bases to trimming and J lost 5 bases; unmatched junction nucleotides: 10. The CDR3 totals 15 residues. This sample's time point: newly diagnosed GD, antithyroid drugs for less than 3 months. Extracted RNA from PBMCs served as the source of the TCR library. iRepertoire HTBI primers and Arm-PCR of CDR3 regions built TCR beta libraries. TCRdb independently ran MiXCR on the multiplex PCR reads; one entry per CDR3 protein. The table lists 680,000 or so distinct CDR3 sequences, 15% to 20% of them singletons. These data are also associated with another study on T cells in Graves' hyperthyroidism and ophthalmopathy. As that study records: The primer set for the first-round RT-PCR of the TCR CDR3 was HTBI. Most expanded thyroid clonotypes above 0.001 recurred in blood.

The sequence came from a woman between 25 and 40 years old with Graves disease. Specimen: peripheral blood mononuclear cells (PBMCs), collected at new diagnosis, from a patient treated with antithyroid drugs. The rearrangement links TRBV27 to TRBJ1-5; 7 nucleotides agree with TRBD1. CDR3 loop: CASRTRDSEDQPQHF. The DNA for the CDR3 is TGTGCCAGCAGAACCCGGGACAGTGAGGATCAGCCCCAGCATTTT.